This T cell receptor beta chain was recovered during a study of T-cell memory formation after mild COVID-19. Whole-study context: There were largely donor-specific TCR clusters.

Study conclusions and caveats: Some responding clones appeared in pre-infection memory, suggesting cross-reactive memory joined.

In germline, CDR1 is MNHEY, CDR2 SVGAGI. This CDR3 is built from 14 residues. V gave up 7 bases and J gave up 3 bases, with 13 bases separating them. This clonotype occurred a few times. What it recognizes is unknown. Using constant-segment primers, 5'RACE produced TCR alpha and TCR beta cDNA libraries carrying sample barcodes and UMIs. TCRdb re-derived calls from the 5' RACE reads in MiXCR, one entry per CDR3 protein. The sample includes under 300,000 distinct CDR3 sequences, approximately 8% of them seen just once. The chain combines TRBV6-5 with TRBJ1-3; D uncertain. The sequenced material came from PBMCs or a T cell subset sorted from them (not recorded which). The receptor was derived from a man aged 18 to 29 who had mild COVID-19 (a few samples of this study predate the infection). Cell type and time point are not known. In DNA form, the CDR3 reads TGTGCCAGCACACGGAACGGTTTTGGAAACACCATATATTTT. Amino acids: CASTRNGFGNTIYF.